The 28 T cell receptor beta chains reported below all come from one sample, sequenced in a study. One entry per CDR3 protein, called by TCRdb with MiXCR from the 5' RACE reads. This table holds about 42,000 distinct CDR3 sequences, about 30% found once. Sequences were obtained from tumor-infiltrating memory CD4+ T cells sorted from the breast tumor. Specified subset: memory CD4+ T cells, CD4+CD45RO+CD25-. The receptors were gathered from a female donor with breast cancer.

A word on this clonotype: A read error may account for a junction end that differs from germline. The J gene is TRBJ2-7, the V gene TRBV20-1; a possible D gene is TRBD2 (6 bases). Germline CDR1 is DFQATT and CDR2 is SNEGSKA (reference sequence). The CDR3 spans 14 residues. The CDR3 sequence: CGARGAGSSYEQYF. CDR3 bases: TGCGGTGCTAGAGGGGCGGGGAGCTCATACGAGCAGTACTTC.

This clonotype appeared a few times. This chain connects TRBV5-1 to TRBJ2-1, with 9 bases fitting TRBD2. V lost 3 bases to trimming and J lost 7 bases; unmatched junction nucleotides: 14. This CDR3 is built from 17 residues. Germline CDR1 is SGHRS and CDR2 is YFSETQ. The CDR3 here is CASSSGGVAGVENEQFF. The CDR3 DNA reads as TGCGCCAGCAGCTCGGGGGGGGTAGCGGGAGTTGAGAATGAGCAGTTCTTC.

J is TRBJ2-5 and V is TRBV6-1; D gene unclear. Between the trimmed V and J ends, which lost 2 bases and 2 bases, there was a span of 9 bases. Germline V gene sequence: CDR1 MNHNS, CDR2 SASEGT. The CDR3 runs to 14 residues. DNA of the CDR3: TGTGCCAGCAGTGAATCATCGGCACAAGAGACCCAGTACTTC. Its translation: CASSESSAQETQYF.

V is TRBV6-2 or TRBV6-3 and J is TRBJ2-7; TRBD2 agrees at 9 bases. The CDR3 contains 15 residues. J was trimmed by 1 base and V by 5 bases; bases with no gene match: 6. Germline CDR1 is MNHEY and CDR2 is SVGEGT. The CDR3 nucleotides are TGTGCCAGCAGTACCCTAGCGGGAAGATCCTACGAGCAGTACTTC. It specifies CASSTLAGRSYEQYF.

The gene calls are TRBV7-3 and TRBJ2-1; TRBD2 matches at 9 bases. V gave up 5 bases and J gave up 1 base; unmatched junction bases: 6. The V gene's germline CDR1 is SGHTA and CDR2 FQGTGA. CDR3 size: 16 residues. This CDR3 reads CASSPLAGESYNEQFF. CDR3 DNA: TGTGCCAGCAGCCCCTTAGCGGGAGAGTCCTACAATGAGCAGTTCTTC.

This clonotype was counted a few times. The rearrangement joins TRBV6-1 to TRBJ2-7; perhaps TRBD1 as D (6 bases). The CDR3 is 13 amino acids. The germline V and J ends were trimmed by 5 bases and 3 bases, with 11 bases remaining between them. Germline lookup yields CDR1 MNHNS and CDR2 SASEGT. CDR3 region: CASSLTGIYEQYF. The CDR3 region has the DNA TGTGCCAGCAGTCTAACAGGGATCTACGAGCAGTACTTC.

The rearrangement uses TRBV20-1 and TRBJ2-3; the D gene is possibly TRBD2 (5 bases). The germline V gene has CDR1 DFQATT and CDR2 SNEGSKA (reference sequence). The CDR3 has 13 amino acids. The V and J ends lost 5 bases and 5 bases respectively, with 14 bases between them. DNA of the CDR3: TGCAGTGCTGGAGGAAACTCCGAAGATACGCAGTATTTT. It codes for CSAGGNSEDTQYF.

In regard to this clonotype: A much larger clone differs by one base, so this may be a read error. The chain uses TRBV5-1 and TRBJ2-5; no reliable D call. The CDR3 contains 14 residues. Germline assignment: CDR1 SGHRS and CDR2 YFSETQ. Here the CDR3 DNA reads TGCACCAGCAGCGAGACACCGGCCCAAGAGACCCAGTACTTC. It codes for CTSSETPAQETQYF.

The chain has TRBV5-1 and TRBJ2-3; 7 positions agree with TRBD1. V shed 0 bases, J shed 6 bases, and the junction held 10 bases outside the gene matches. The CDR3 extends over 16 amino acids. Germline CDR1 reads SGHRS; CDR2 reads YFSETQ. The CDR3 sequence: CASSLEGAHGGDTQYF. The CDR3 DNA reads TGCGCCAGCAGCTTGGAGGGGGCGCACGGTGGGGATACGCAGTATTTT.

The sample holds a few counts of this clonotype. The CDR3 DNA is TGTGCCAGCAGCTTTTCCGGGACACCAGAAAACATTCAGTACTTC. It yields the protein CASSFSGTPENIQYF. The chain carries TRBV9 and TRBJ2-4, with D possibly matching TRBD1 (6 bases). Trimming removed 4 bases from V and 5 bases from J, with 16 bases in between. This CDR3 comprises 15 residues. Germline-derived CDR1 and CDR2 are SGDLS and YYNGEE.

The chain links TRBV9 to TRBJ1-5, with D unclear. CDR3 length: 13 amino acids. V lost 3 bases, J lost 4 bases, and 8 bases lay in between. Germline loops: CDR1 SGDLS, CDR2 YYNGEE. Here the CDR3 DNA reads TGTGCCAGCAGCGCGGTGGGAAATCAGCCCCAGCATTTT. Its translation: CASSAVGNQPQHF.

This clonotype was seen at least ten times. This chain links TRBV5-1 with TRBJ1-3; D is undetermined. The CDR3 covers 15 residues. Germline V gene data show CDR1 as SGHRS and CDR2 as YFSETQ. V was trimmed by 0 bases and J by 6 bases, leaving 13 bases between them. The CDR3 nucleotides are TGCGCCAGCAGCTTGGGAGGCAGAGAGCCAAACACCATATATTTT. Amino acids: CASSLGGREPNTIYF.

There are many counts of this clonotype. The chain's CDR3 is CASSFLAVSYNEQFF. The DNA of the CDR3 is TGTGCCAGCAGTTTCTTAGCGGTGAGTTATAATGAGCAGTTCTTC. This chain joins TRBV12-3 or TRBV12-4 and TRBJ2-1; possible D gene TRBD2, 6 bases. V was pared by 3 bases and J by 7 bases, with 16 bases between. The CDR3 loop spans 15 amino acids.

The J gene is TRBJ2-5, the V gene TRBV6-5; TRBD1 matches 10 bases. The CDR3 runs 16 residues. V was pared by 5 bases and J by 3 bases, with 9 bases of the junction left unmatched. Germline V gene data show CDR1 as MNHEY and CDR2 as SVGAGI. CDR3 in DNA: TGTGCCAGCAGTGACCCCCGGGACAGGGGTGAAGAGACCCAGTACTTC. Translation gives CASSDPRDRGEETQYF.

This clonotype has ten or more counts. The J gene is TRBJ1-5, the V gene TRBV12-3 or TRBV12-4; 9 bases agree with TRBD1. V lost 6 bases and J lost 4; bases outside the gene matches: 1. This CDR3 is built from 13 residues. Here the CDR3 reads CASRTGGNQPQHF. The CDR3 nucleotides are TGTGCCAGCAGGACAGGGGGAAATCAGCCCCAGCATTTT.

Turning to this clonotype: Just one base apart from a much larger clone, this may be a read error. V gene TRBV12-3 or TRBV12-4 combines with J gene TRBJ2-7, with D possibly matching TRBD2 (5 bases). CDR3 length: 13 residues. V lost 6 bases and J 3 bases, leaving 12 bases between the germline ends. CDR3 coding DNA: TGTGCCAGCAGACAACTAGAAGTCTACGAGCAGTACTTC. The encoded protein is CASRQLEVYEQYF.

The chain combines TRBV24-1 with TRBJ1-1; no clear D. Per the germline V gene, CDR1 is KGHDR and CDR2 is SFDVKD. Trimming left V 4 bases short and J 11 bases short, with 10 bases between. CDR3 length equals 11 residues. The CDR3 DNA reads as TGTGCCACCAGTGACGGGGTAGGCGCTTTCTTT. Protein: CATSDGVGAFF.

The sample holds a few counts of this clonotype. The chain is built from TRBV9 and TRBJ2-2; the match to TRBD2 covers 11 bases. Germline V gene data show CDR1 as SGDLS and CDR2 as YYNGEE. The V segment lost 0 bases and the J segment 8 bases; nucleotides outside the gene matches: 6. The CDR3 is made up of 16 amino acids. CDR3 coding DNA: TGTGCCAGCAGCGTAGCTACGACTAGCGGGGCGGGGGAGCTGTTTTTT. This encodes CASSVATTSGAGELFF.

By frequency in the sample, this clonotype is medium-sized. The rearrangement joins TRBV5-1 to TRBJ2-2; 8 nucleotides line up with TRBD2. CDR3 size: 14 residues. Unmatched junction bases numbered 0, after V lost 5 bases and J lost 0 bases. The V gene's germline CDR1 is SGHRS and CDR2 YFSETQ. Here the CDR3 reads CASRGLANTGELFF. CDR3 DNA: TGCGCCAGCAGGGGACTAGCGAACACCGGGGAGCTGTTTTTT.

This clonotype was observed a handful of times. This chain links TRBV30 with TRBJ1-5; D gene uncertain. This CDR3 region has 16 residues. CDR1 is GTSNPN, CDR2 SVGIG, per germline (reference sequence). V was clipped by 3 bases and J by 0 bases, with 15 bases between them. The CDR3 here is CAWSPTPGLSNQPQHF. The CDR3 DNA follows: TGTGCCTGGAGCCCTACTCCGGGCCTTAGCAATCAGCCCCAGCATTTT. The full variable domain, in which reference TRBV30 and TRBJ1-5 provide the parts outside the CDR3, is SQTIHQWPATLVQPVGSPLSLECTVEGTSNPNLYWYRQAAGRGLQLLFYSVGIGQISSEVPQNLSASRPQDRQFILSSKKLLLSDSGFYLCAWSPTPGLSNQPQHFGDGTRLSIL.

There are a few counts of this clonotype. The chain uses TRBV5-1 and TRBJ2-7; 10 bases agree with TRBD1. Germline V gives CDR1 SGHRS, CDR2 YFSETQ. The CDR3 contains 14 residues. V shed 2 bases, J shed 7 bases, and the junction held 6 bases outside the gene matches. The CDR3 reads CASSFLTGGEEQYF. In nucleotides, the CDR3 is TGCGCCAGCAGCTTTTTGACAGGGGGCGAAGAGCAGTACTTC.

The table lists this clonotype with a few counts. The rearrangement links TRBV4-2 to TRBJ1-1; no definite D call. Germline assignment: CDR1 LGHNA and CDR2 YNFKEQ. V lost 6 bases, J lost 0 bases, and 14 bases lay in between. The CDR3 has 15 amino acids. This CDR3 is CASRQRHLMNTEAFF. CDR3 nucleotide sequence: TGTGCCAGCAGACAGCGACACCTCATGAACACTGAAGCTTTCTTT.

The chain carries TRBV12-3 or TRBV12-4 and TRBJ2-7, with D uncertain. V lost 8 bases and J 4 bases, leaving 15 bases between the germline ends. The CDR3 totals 13 residues. Here the CDR3 DNA reads TGTGCCAGCGGAATCGGGTTCGAGTACGAGCAGTACTTC. Protein sequence: CASGIGFEYEQYF.

This clonotype was seen a handful of times. The chain joins TRBV20-1 to TRBJ2-1, with 10 bases fitting TRBD2. V lost 6 bases to trimming and J lost 8 bases; unmatched junction nucleotides: 13. CDR1 is DFQATT, CDR2 SNEGSKA, per germline (reference sequence). The CDR3 is 15 residues long. CDR3 coding DNA: TGCAGTGCCGACGGACTAGCGGACATTCACGATGAGCAGTTCTTC. Protein: CSADGLADIHDEQFF.

This clonotype was counted ten times or more. The chain links TRBV5-1 to TRBJ2-3, with TRBD1 matching over 7 bases. After removal of 4 bases from V and 3 bases from J, the junction contained 5 bases not matched to a gene. CDR3 length: 14 residues. Germline V CDR1 and CDR2: SGHRS, YFSETQ. The CDR3, as DNA: TGCGCCAGCAGCCGGACAGGAACTACAGATACGCAGTATTTT. Encoded protein: CASSRTGTTDTQYF.

This chain joins TRBV6-5 and TRBJ2-7, with 7 bases matching TRBD2. V trimming: 5 bases; J trimming: 2 bases; junction bases outside the gene matches: 9. Germline values: CDR1 MNHEY, CDR2 SVGAGI. The CDR3 length is 15 residues. The CDR3 reads CASSGGREPTYEQYF. Here the CDR3 DNA reads TGTGCCAGCAGTGGAGGGCGGGAGCCCACCTACGAGCAGTACTTC.

The V gene is TRBV5-1, the J gene TRBJ2-3; TRBD2 agrees at 10 bases. CDR3 length: 16 residues. J lost 5 bases, V lost 3 bases, and 9 bases had no gene match. Germline V gives CDR1 SGHRS, CDR2 YFSETQ. CDR3 in amino acids: CASSSISGGPGDTQYF. The CDR3, as DNA: TGCGCCAGCAGCTCCATTAGCGGGGGGCCGGGAGATACGCAGTATTTT.

About this clonotype: A read error may explain this, as a much larger clone is one base away. V is TRBV15 and J is TRBJ2-4; D might be TRBD1 or TRBD2, each matching 5 bases. Germline lookup yields CDR1 LNHNV and CDR2 YYDKDF (reference sequence). V was cut by 6 bases and J by 7 bases, with 16 bases left in between. The CDR3 totals 14 residues. The CDR3: CATRAGTARNIQYF. The CDR3 DNA follows: TGTGCCACCAGAGCCGGGACCGCTCGGAACATTCAGTACTTC.